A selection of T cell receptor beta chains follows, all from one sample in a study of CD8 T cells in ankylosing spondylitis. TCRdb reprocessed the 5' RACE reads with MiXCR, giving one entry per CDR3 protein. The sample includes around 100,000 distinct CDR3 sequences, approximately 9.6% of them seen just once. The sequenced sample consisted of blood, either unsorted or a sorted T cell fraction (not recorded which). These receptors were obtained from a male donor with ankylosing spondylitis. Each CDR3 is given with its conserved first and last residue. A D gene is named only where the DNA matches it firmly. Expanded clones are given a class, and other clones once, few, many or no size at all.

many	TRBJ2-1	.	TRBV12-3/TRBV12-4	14	TGTGCCAGCAGTCAAGGCACTTACTGGAATGAGCAGTTCTTC	CASSQGTYWNEQFF
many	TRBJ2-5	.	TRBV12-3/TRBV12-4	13	TGTGCCAGCAGCAGAGGGTCCGCTCGGACCCAGTACTTC	CASSRGSARTQYF
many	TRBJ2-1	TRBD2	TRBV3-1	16	TGTGCCAGCAGCCAAGATTTAGCGGGAGACTACAATGAGCAGTTCTTC	CASSQDLAGDYNEQFF
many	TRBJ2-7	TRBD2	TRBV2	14	TGTGCCAGAAATAGACTAGCGGGAGGCGACGAGCAGTACTTC	CARNRLAGGDEQYF
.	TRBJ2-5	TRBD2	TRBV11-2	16	TGTGCCAGCAGCGCCGGGTCGGCGGGAGACGGGGAGACCCAGTACTTC	CASSAGSAGDGETQYF
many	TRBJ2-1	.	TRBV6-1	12	TGTGCCAGCAGTGCCCAGACCAATGAGCAGTTCTTC	CASSAQTNEQFF
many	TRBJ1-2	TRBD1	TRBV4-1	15	TGCGCCAGCAGCCAAGGGCAGGGGGGCTCCTATGGCTACACCTTC	CASSQGQGGSYGYTF
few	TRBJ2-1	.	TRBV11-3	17	TGTGCCAGCAGCTTAGTGGGAGGGGGGAGCTCCTACAATGAGCAGTTCTTC	CASSLVGGGSSYNEQFF
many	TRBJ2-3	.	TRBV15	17	TGTGCCACCAGCAGAGATGCGACCGCTAGAAGCACAGATACGCAGTATTTT	CATSRDATARSTDTQYF
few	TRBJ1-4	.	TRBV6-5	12	TGTGCCAGTGCGGATACGAATGAAAAACTGTTTTTT	CASADTNEKLFF
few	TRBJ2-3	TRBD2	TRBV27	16	TGTGCCAGCAGTTTATTGGGGGGAGGGCTGTATGATACGCAGTATTTT	CASSLLGGGLYDTQYF
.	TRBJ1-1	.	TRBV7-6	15	TGTGCCAGCAGCTTCGAGAGGACGGGAGCCACTGAAGCTTTCTTT	CASSFERTGATEAFF
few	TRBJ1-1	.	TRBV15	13	TGTGCCACCAGCAGAGATCGGGGAGCTGAAGCTTTCTTT	CATSRDRGAEAFF
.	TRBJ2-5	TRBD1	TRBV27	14	TGTGCCAGCAGTTTTGGGGGCAGGGGGGAGACCCAGTACTTC	CASSFGGRGETQYF
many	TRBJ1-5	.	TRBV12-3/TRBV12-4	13	TGTGCCAACGCCAAGGGGGGCAATCAGCCCCAGCATTTT	CANAKGGNQPQHF
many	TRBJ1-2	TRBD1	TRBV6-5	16	TGTGCCAGCAGTTACGGATACAGGGGGGCCAAGGATGGCTACACCTTC	CASSYGYRGAKDGYTF
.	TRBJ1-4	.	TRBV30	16	TGTGCCTGGAGTTGGGGAAAGACAGCAACTAATGAAAAACTGTTTTTT	CAWSWGKTATNEKLFF
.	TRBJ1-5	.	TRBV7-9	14	TGTGCCAGCAGCTTAGTTGGGGGCAATCAGCCCCAGCATTTT	CASSLVGGNQPQHF
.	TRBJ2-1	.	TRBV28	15	TGTGCCAGCACCCCGGAGCCCCGCTCCTACAATGAGCAGTTCTTC	CASTPEPRSYNEQFF
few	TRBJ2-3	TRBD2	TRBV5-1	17	TGCGCCAGCAGACTAGCGGGAGATTTGCCGAAGACAGATACGCAGTATTTT	CASRLAGDLPKTDTQYF
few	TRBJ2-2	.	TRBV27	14	TGTGCCAGCAGTTTAAGGGACACGACCGGGGAGCTGTTTTTT	CASSLRDTTGELFF
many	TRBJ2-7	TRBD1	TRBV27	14	TGTGCCAGCAGTTTTTCTGGGACAGGAGGCGAGCAGTACTTC	CASSFSGTGGEQYF
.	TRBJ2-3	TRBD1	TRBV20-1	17	TGCAGTGCTAGAGTGGGGCGGACAGGACGAATCACAGATACGCAGTATTTT	CSARVGRTGRITDTQYF
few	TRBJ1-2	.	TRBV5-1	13	TGCGCCAGCACCTTGTGGGGTACCGATGGCTACACCTTC	CASTLWGTDGYTF
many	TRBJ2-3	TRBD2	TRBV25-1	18	TGTGCCAGCAGCAAATGGGGCACTAGCGGGAAGAGCACAGATACGCAGTATTTT	CASSKWGTSGKSTDTQYF
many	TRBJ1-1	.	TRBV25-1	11	TGTGCCAGCAGAGACAGCACTGAAGCTTTCTTT	CASRDSTEAFF
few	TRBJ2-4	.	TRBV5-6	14	TGTGCCAGCAGCTTGGAGACTGGCACACGCCCGGAGTACTTC	CASSLETGTRPEYF
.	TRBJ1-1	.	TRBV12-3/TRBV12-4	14	TGTGCCAGCAGTTCTAGGGCGGAGAACACTGAAGCTTTCTTT	CASSSRAENTEAFF
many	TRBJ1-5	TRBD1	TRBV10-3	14	TGTGCCATTAAACAGGGGTTCGGCAATCAGCCCCAGCATTTT	CAIKQGFGNQPQHF
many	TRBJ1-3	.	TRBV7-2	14	TGTGCCAGCAGCCGTACACCGCCCGGAAACACCATATATTTT	CASSRTPPGNTIYF
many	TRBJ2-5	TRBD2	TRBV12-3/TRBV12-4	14	TGTGCCAGCAGACGCACCCTAGCGGGAGAGACCCAGTACTTC	CASRRTLAGETQYF
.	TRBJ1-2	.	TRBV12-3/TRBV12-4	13	TGTGCCAGCAGTGGGGTGGGAATAGATGGCTACACCTTC	CASSGVGIDGYTF
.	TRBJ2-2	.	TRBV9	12	TGTGCCAGCAGCGTAGATGGCGGGGAGCTGTTTTTT	CASSVDGGELFF
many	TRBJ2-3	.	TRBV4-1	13	TGCGCCAGCAGCCCTGGGGTCACAGATACGCAGTATTTT	CASSPGVTDTQYF
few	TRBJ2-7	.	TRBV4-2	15	TGTGCCAGCAGCCCTGAGCAGAGAGTCTCCTACGAGCAGTACTTC	CASSPEQRVSYEQYF
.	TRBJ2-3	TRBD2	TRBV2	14	TGTGCCAGCACAGGCGGGAGTGACGCAGATACGCAGTATTTT	CASTGGSDADTQYF
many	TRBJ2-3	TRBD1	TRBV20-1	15	TGCAGTGCTAGACTTGGTCAGGGGGAGATAGATACGCAGTATTTT	CSARLGQGEIDTQYF
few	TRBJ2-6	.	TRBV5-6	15	TGTGCCAGCAGCTTCCTCAACGACGGGGCCAACGTCCTGACTTTC	CASSFLNDGANVLTF
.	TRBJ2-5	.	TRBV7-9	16	TGTGCCAGCAGCTTCCCCGGGACTTCAGTAGAAGAGACCCAGTACTTC	CASSFPGTSVEETQYF
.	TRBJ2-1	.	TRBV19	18	TGTGCCAGTAGTGCACTGAGGAGAAGGACCCAGTTAGTCGATGAGCAGTTCTTC	CASSALRRRTQLVDEQFF
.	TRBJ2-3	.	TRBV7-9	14	TGTGCCAGCAGCTTATCGCTAGAGCCAGATACGCAGTATTTT	CASSLSLEPDTQYF
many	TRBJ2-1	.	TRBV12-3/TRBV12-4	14	TGTGCCAGCTCAGCACTGGTCTCCTACAATGAGCAGTTCTTC	CASSALVSYNEQFF
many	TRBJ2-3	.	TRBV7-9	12	TGTGCCAGCAGGCCCGACCGCGATGCGCAGTATTTT	CASRPDRDAQYF
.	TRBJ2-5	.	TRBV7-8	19	TGTGCCAGCAGCTTGGATAGTGGCACTCTAGATACTTTGAAGGAGACCCAGTACTTC	CASSLDSGTLDTLKETQYF
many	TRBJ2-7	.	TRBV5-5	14	TGTGCCAGCATCTTGACTAGTGACGACTACGAGCAGTACTTC	CASILTSDDYEQYF
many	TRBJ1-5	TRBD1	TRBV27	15	TGTGCCAGCAGCCTAGACAGGGGAATCAATCAGCCCCAGCATTTT	CASSLDRGINQPQHF
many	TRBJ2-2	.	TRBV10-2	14	TGCGCCAGCAGCTCGACTCTTAACACCGGGGAGCTGTTTTTT	CASSSTLNTGELFF
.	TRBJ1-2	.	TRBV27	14	TGTGCCAGCAGAGGACAGAACCTCAAGAGTGGCTACACCTTC	CASRGQNLKSGYTF
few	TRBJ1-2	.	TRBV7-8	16	TGTGCCAGCAGCCCCTACTCCGGGCCCGGCGTCTATGGCTACACCTTC	CASSPYSGPGVYGYTF
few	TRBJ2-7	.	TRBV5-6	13	TGTGCCAGCAGCTTGGACCCCTCCTACGAGCAGTACTTC	CASSLDPSYEQYF
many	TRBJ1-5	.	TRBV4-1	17	TGCGCCAGCAGCCAAGATGACACAAGAATGAGCAATCAGCCCCAGCATTTT	CASSQDDTRMSNQPQHF